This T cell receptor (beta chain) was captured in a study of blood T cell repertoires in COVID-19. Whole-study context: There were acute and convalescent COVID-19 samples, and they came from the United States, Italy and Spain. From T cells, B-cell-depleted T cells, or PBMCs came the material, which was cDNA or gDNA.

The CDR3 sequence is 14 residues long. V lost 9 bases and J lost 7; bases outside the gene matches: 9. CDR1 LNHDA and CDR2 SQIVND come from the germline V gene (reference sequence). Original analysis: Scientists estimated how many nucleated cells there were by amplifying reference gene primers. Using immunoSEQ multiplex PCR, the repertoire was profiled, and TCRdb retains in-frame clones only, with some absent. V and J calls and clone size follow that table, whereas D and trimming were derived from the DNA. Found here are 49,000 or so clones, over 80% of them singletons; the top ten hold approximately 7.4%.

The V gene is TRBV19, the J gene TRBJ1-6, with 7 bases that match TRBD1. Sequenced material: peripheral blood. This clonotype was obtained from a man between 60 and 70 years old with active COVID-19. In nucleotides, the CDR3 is TGTGCCAGCACCCGACAGGGTTTGAATTCACCCCTCCACTTT. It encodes CASTRQGLNSPLHF.